The clone carrying this T cell receptor (beta chain) was counted a few times. The antigen remains undetermined. Treatment indicated: roughly 18 received Ad26.COV2.S at low or high dose, single or two shots; 5 received placebo; per-sample allocation not given. At day 63 after the first vaccine or placebo injection, samples were drawn. This specimen belongs to a study of Ad26.COV2.S vaccination and SARS-CoV-2 variants. As for the study in general: COV1001, an Ad26.COV2.S trial, supplied this vaccine-arm donor. Ad26.COV2.S shots went into the muscle once or twice, 56 days apart.

The table came from immunoSEQ multiplex PCR; TCRdb's copy has only in-frame clones and leaves some out. The sample lists a few hundred thousand clones; 88% were seen once. This CDR3 comprises 14 residues. The germline V gene encodes CDR1 LGHNA and CDR2 YNFKEQ. V was clipped by 0 bases and J by 3 bases, with 8 bases between them. Regarding the study as a whole: It was reported that spike-specific CD8+ and CD4+ T cell responses were substantially broad after vaccination.

This specimen consisted of peripheral blood, obtained in a trial of Ad26.COV2.S vaccine versus placebo. This clonotype was obtained from a person between 18 and 59 years old who received the Ad26.COV2.S COVID-19 vaccine or a placebo. This rearrangement joins TRBV4-2 to TRBJ1-2; the D is unclear. CDR3 residues: CASSQESHDYGYTF. CDR3 bases: TGTGCCAGCAGCCAAGAAAGCCACGACTATGGCTACACCTTC.